The 17 T cell receptor beta chains reported below all come from one sample, sequenced in a study of shared clonotypes between healthy human individuals. Clones were read by immunoSEQ multiplex PCR, and TCRdb kept only the in-frame ones, dropping some. The sample contains a few million clones, approximately 95% of which appear only once. The specimen was naive CD4+ T cells from PBMCs. The subset here: CD45RA+ positively selected. The receptors were gathered from a man between 18 and 35 years old in good health. Some clones in this sample may be carry-over from other donors' samples.

Concerning this clone: Other nucleotide sequences from this sample produce the same CDR3. The CDR3 nucleotides read TGCAGCGTAACAGGGGGAGACGAAAAACTGTTTTTT. It encodes CSVTGGDEKLFF. The chain is built from TRBV29-1 and TRBJ1-4; 8 bases agree with TRBD1. The CDR3 has 12 residues. The germline V gene has CDR1 SQVTM and CDR2 ANQGSEA. V lost 6 bases and J lost 8; bases outside the gene matches: 5.

The chain uses TRBV18 and TRBJ2-2; either TRBD1 or TRBD2 may supply D (6 bases each). V gave up 3 bases and J gave up 1 base, with 9 bases separating them. This CDR3 spans 15 amino acids. The germline gives CDR1 KGHSH, CDR2 LQKENI. CDR3 residues: CASSPGGGNTGELFF. DNA for the CDR3: TGTGCCAGCTCACCCGGAGGGGGGAACACCGGGGAGCTGTTTTTT.

This chain links TRBV5-1 with TRBJ1-2; D may be TRBD1 (5 bases). Germline CDR1 and CDR2: SGHRS and YFSETQ. Trimming left V 1 base short and J 6 bases short, with 16 bases between. CDR3 length: 15 amino acids. The CDR3 region is CASSLTTGGANGYTF. CDR3 coding DNA: TGCGCCAGCAGCTTGACGACGGGGGGAGCGAATGGCTACACCTTC. Complete variable domain (other parts from reference TRBV5-1 and TRBJ1-2): KAGVTQTPRYLIKTRGQQVTLSCSPISGHRSVSWYQQTPGQGLQFLFEYFSETQRNKGNFPGRFSGRQFSNSRSEMNVSTLELGDSALYLCASSLTTGGANGYTFGSGTRLTVV.

The chain couples TRBV7-9 to TRBJ2-5; 9 bases map to TRBD1. V trimming: 5 bases; J trimming: 4 bases; junction bases outside the gene matches: 8. The CDR3 covers 15 residues. Germline lookup yields CDR1 SEHNR and CDR2 FQNEAQ (reference sequence). CDR3 protein: CASSTGQGNGETQYF. The CDR3, as DNA: TGTGCCAGCAGCACAGGACAGGGGAATGGAGAGACCCAGTACTTC.

This chain uses TRBV5-1 with TRBJ2-7; D unresolved. CDR3 length equals 14 residues. Germline lookup yields CDR1 SGHRS and CDR2 YFSETQ. The V end lost 4 bases, the J end lost 9 bases, and 20 bases lay between the germline ends. DNA of the CDR3: TGCGCCAGCAGCCCCGCTTATAACGCGGTCGGGCAGTACTTC. Residues: CASSPAYNAVGQYF.

This clone was counted a single time. CDR3 sequence: CASSAPGQGHEQYF. Written as DNA, the CDR3 is TGTGCCAGCAGTGCCCCGGGACAGGGCCACGAGCAGTACTTC. This rearrangement joins TRBV6-5 to TRBJ2-7; TRBD1 matches at 9 bases. The CDR3 is 14 residues long. After removal of 5 bases from V and 5 bases from J, the junction contained 7 bases not matched to a gene. CDR1 and CDR2 from the germline V gene are MNHEY and SVGAGI.

The CDR3 sequence: CASSPLGGPTEAFF. The CDR3 region has the DNA TGTGCCAGCAGTCCGCTCGGAGGACCAACTGAAGCTTTCTTT. The chain joins TRBV27 to TRBJ1-1; D gene unclear. The germline V and J ends were trimmed by 5 bases and 5 bases, with 15 bases remaining between them. The CDR3 extends over 14 amino acids. Germline-derived CDR1 and CDR2 are MNHEY and SMNVEV (reference sequence).

The genes are TRBV4-1 and TRBJ2-4; possible D gene TRBD2, 5 bases. Trimming removed 2 bases at V and 0 bases at J, with 23 bases between. Germline-derived CDR1 and CDR2 are MGHRA and YSYEKL. The CDR3 covers 20 residues. The CDR3 nucleotides read TGCGCCAGCAGCCAATCTCGCGGGCCTCCTCCCCACCTAGCCAAAAACATTCAGTACTTC. This codes for CASSQSRGPPPHLAKNIQYF.

This clone was observed a single time. The chain recombines TRBV6-1 with TRBJ1-2; TRBD1 agrees at 8 bases. CDR1 and CDR2 (germline): MNHNS, SASEGT. The CDR3 has 15 amino acids. The trim removed 5 bases at V and 3 bases at J, leaving 8 bases unmatched. The CDR3 DNA follows: TGTGCCAGCAGTCGGACAGGGAACCCAGACTATGGCTACACCTTC. Translation: CASSRTGNPDYGYTF.

This chain uses TRBV4-3 with TRBJ1-3; D is ambiguous. The CDR3 runs to 13 residues. Trimming cost V 0 bases and J 7 bases, with 7 bases left between them. Germline V gives CDR1 LGHNA, CDR2 YSLEER. The CDR3, as DNA: TGCGCCAGCAGCCAAGAGAAGGCTAACACCATATATTTT. Its translation: CASSQEKANTIYF.

This clone showed up just once. The genes are TRBV11-3 and TRBJ1-1; D gene unclear. The CDR3 is 13 residues long. CDR1 is SGHNT and CDR2 is YENEEA in the germline V gene. Trimming shortened V by 0 bases and J by 2 bases, and 4 bases separated the two germline ends. The CDR3 here is CASSLDPNTEAFF. In DNA form, the CDR3 reads TGTGCCAGCAGCTTAGACCCAAACACTGAAGCTTTCTTT.

CDR3 loop: CASSLIARTDTQYF. CDR3 DNA: TGTGCCAGCAGCTTAATAGCCCGGACAGATACGCAGTATTTT. The gene calls are TRBV7-2 and TRBJ2-3; no clear D gene. With 2 bases removed from V and 3 bases from J, the gap between germline ends came to 9 bases. The CDR3 is 14 residues long. CDR1 and CDR2 from the germline V gene are SGHTA and FQGNSA.

The chain has TRBV30 and TRBJ2-7; 10 bases line up with TRBD2. The CDR3 runs to 15 residues. Losses at the gene ends were 0 bases for V and 4 bases for J; bases not matched to a gene: 6. The V gene's germline CDR1 is GTSNPN and CDR2 SVGIG (reference sequence). The CDR3 DNA sequence: TGTGCCTGGAGTGTGAATAGCGGGGGGATATACGAGCAGTACTTC. It yields the protein CAWSVNSGGIYEQYF.

The CDR3, as DNA: TGTGCCAGCAGTACCGGCACGAACCTTAATTCACCCCTCCACTTT. It translates to CASSTGTNLNSPLHF. This rearrangement joins TRBV28 to TRBJ1-6; no clear D gene. CDR1 is MDHEN, CDR2 SYDVKM, per germline. This CDR3 region has 15 residues. Between the trimmed V and J ends, which lost 5 bases and 6 bases, there was a span of 14 bases. Full variable domain (remainder filled in from reference TRBV28 and TRBJ1-6): DVKVTQSSRYLVKRTGEKVFLECVQDMDHENMFWYRQDPGLGLRLIYFSYDVKMKEKGDIPEGYSVSREKKERFSLILESASTNQTSMYLCASSTGTNLNSPLHFGNGTRLTVT.

The chain links TRBV30 to TRBJ2-2; D is possibly TRBD1 (6 bases). Trimming shortened V by 0 bases and J by 6 bases, and 17 bases separated the two germline ends. Per the germline V gene, CDR1 is GTSNPN and CDR2 is SVGIG (reference sequence). The CDR3 is made up of 16 amino acids. The CDR3 sequence is CAWSVAPRQAAGELFF. DNA for the CDR3: TGTGCCTGGAGTGTAGCTCCGAGACAGGCCGCCGGGGAGCTGTTTTTT.

The genes are TRBV5-1 and TRBJ2-7; possibly TRBD1 for D (6 bases). Germline values: CDR1 SGHRS, CDR2 YFSETQ. The CDR3 runs to 14 residues. Trimming pared 0 bases from V and 5 bases from J, leaving 12 bases between. CDR3 sequence (DNA): TGCGCCAGCAGCTTGGATCAGGGGTTTAACGAGCAGTACTTC. Amino acids: CASSLDQGFNEQYF.

The CDR3, as DNA: TGTGCCACCAGCAGAGTAGCCGGGGTTTATAGCAATCAGCCCCAGCATTTT. Protein: CATSRVAGVYSNQPQHF. The V gene is TRBV15, the J gene TRBJ1-5; D gene unclear. V lost 1 base to trimming and J lost 0 bases, with 13 bases between them. Germline loops: CDR1 LNHNV, CDR2 YYDKDF (reference sequence). The CDR3 extends over 17 amino acids.